The rows below give T cell receptor beta chains drawn from one sample of a study of T-cell reconstitution after alpha-beta-depleted transplantation in children. TCRdb processed the PCR reads anew with MiXCR; each CDR3 protein has one entry. The table includes a few hundred thousand distinct CDR3 sequences, approximately 10% detected once. The source material was PBMCs from the stem cell graft donor, sampled from the stem cell graft. The source is a human donor who donated a stem cell graft to a child with acute lymphoblastic leukemia. CDR3s include the opening cysteine and the closing phenylalanine or tryptophan. A D gene is named only where the DNA matches it firmly. The size entry is marked missing in some rows and otherwise reads once, few, many or a size class.

v_gene	j_gene	d_gene	abundance	CDR3aa	CDR3nt
TRBV29-1	TRBJ2-7	TRBD1	NA	CSVEVYRDRGPGSETLKEQYF	TGCAGCGTTGAAGTATACCGGGACAGGGGTCCCGGGAGCGAGACCTTAAAGGAGCAGTACTTC
TRBV6-2/TRBV6-3	TRBJ1-1	NA	NA	CASSYSQATEAFF	TGTGCCAGCAGTTACTCCCAGGCTACTGAAGCTTTCTTT
TRBV7-8	TRBJ2-3	NA	NA	CASSSLTQPDTQYF	TGTGCCAGCAGCTCATTGACGCAGCCTGATACGCAGTATTTT
TRBV20-1	TRBJ2-7	NA	NA	CSAREFPESYEQYF	TGCAGTGCTAGAGAGTTCCCGGAAAGCTACGAGCAGTACTTC
TRBV7-9	TRBJ1-4	NA	many	CASSLASGTNEKLFF	TGTGCCAGCAGCTTAGCTTCAGGGACGAATGAAAAACTGTTTTTT
TRBV20-1	TRBJ2-3	TRBD2	NA	CSARLAGPTDTQYF	TGCAGTGCTAGGCTAGCGGGACCCACAGATACGCAGTATTTT
TRBV7-2	TRBJ2-7	NA	NA	CASSLAAGSPYEQYF	TGTGCCAGCAGCTTAGCAGCGGGTAGCCCCTACGAGCAGTACTTC
TRBV12-3/TRBV12-4	TRBJ2-5	TRBD2	many	CASSLTSRGEETQYF	TGTGCCAGCAGTTTAACTAGCCGGGGGGAAGAGACCCAGTACTTC
TRBV7-2	TRBJ2-1	TRBD2	few	CASSLMPRVAGEPFF	TGTGCCAGCAGCTTAATGCCGCGGGTAGCGGGAGAGCCGTTCTTC
TRBV19	TRBJ2-6	TRBD1	few	CASSTQPGQGATGANVLTF	TGTGCCAGTAGTACCCAACCGGGACAGGGGGCGACTGGGGCCAACGTCCTGACTTTC
TRBV20-1	TRBJ2-5	TRBD2	few	CSALASKGLAGETQYF	TGCAGTGCTCTCGCCTCGAAGGGACTAGCCGGGGAGACCCAGTACTTC
TRBV12-3/TRBV12-4	TRBJ2-1	NA	NA	CASRDTGMNEQFF	TGTGCCAGCAGGGACACAGGGATGAATGAGCAGTTCTTC
TRBV27	TRBJ2-1	NA	few	CASSPLPTNEQFF	TGTGCCAGCAGCCCCCTTCCAACCAATGAGCAGTTCTTC
TRBV7-9	TRBJ2-3	TRBD2	many	CASSLEGLARTDTQYF	TGTGCCAGCAGCTTAGAGGGACTAGCACGCACAGATACGCAGTATTTT
TRBV6-1	TRBJ2-7	NA	few	CASSETGLGVEQYF	TGTGCCAGCAGTGAGACAGGCCTAGGGGTCGAGCAGTACTTC
TRBV27	TRBJ2-7	NA	few	CASSYTEGYEQYF	TGTGCCAGCAGCTACACCGAGGGGTACGAGCAGTACTTC
TRBV25-1	TRBJ2-7	NA	few	CASSDPAGRNTYEQYF	TGTGCCAGCAGTGATCCGGCAGGCCGTAATACCTACGAGCAGTACTTC
TRBV7-2	TRBJ2-2	NA	many	CASSLAALNTGELFF	TGTGCCAGCAGCTTAGCGGCCCTGAACACCGGGGAGCTGTTTTTT
TRBV12-3/TRBV12-4	TRBJ1-6	NA	NA	CASSRDYNSPLHF	TGTGCCAGCAGCAGGGATTATAATTCACCCCTCCACTTT
TRBV7-9	TRBJ2-7	NA	NA	CASSLGGGKNEQYF	TGTGCCAGCAGCTTAGGAGGGGGAAAGAACGAGCAGTACTTC
TRBV5-1	TRBJ2-1	TRBD1	NA	CASSTDRDEQFF	TGCGCCAGCAGCACGGACAGGGACGAGCAGTTCTTC
TRBV12-5	TRBJ2-3	TRBD2	NA	CASGSSGTDTQYF	TGTGCTAGTGGTTCTAGCGGGACAGATACGCAGTATTTT
TRBV7-9	TRBJ2-5	TRBD1	NA	CASRRTTGGETQYF	TGTGCCAGCCGCCGGACGACAGGGGGAGAGACCCAGTACTTC
TRBV7-8	TRBJ1-5	TRBD1	many	CASSLSNRGFQPQHF	TGTGCCAGCAGCTTGTCGAACAGGGGGTTTCAGCCCCAGCATTTT
TRBV29-1	TRBJ2-3	NA	many	CSVEYGTDTQYF	TGCAGCGTTGAATACGGCACAGATACGCAGTATTTT
TRBV18	TRBJ2-7	NA	few	CASSIDAYYEQYF	TGTGCCAGCTCAATAGACGCATATTACGAGCAGTACTTC
TRBV27	TRBJ1-4	NA	many	CASSFAGVNEKLFF	TGTGCCAGCAGTTTCGCAGGAGTTAATGAAAAACTGTTTTTT
TRBV11-2	TRBJ2-1	NA	NA	CASSSPVMLAVAYNEQFF	TGTGCCAGCAGCTCCCCGGTTATGTTAGCGGTTGCCTACAATGAGCAGTTCTTC
TRBV7-8	TRBJ2-1	NA	NA	CASTRSMINEQFF	TGTGCCAGCACTAGGTCTATGATAAATGAGCAGTTCTTC
TRBV4-2	TRBJ2-5	TRBD2	NA	CASSQGLAGIETQYF	TGTGCCAGCAGCCAAGGACTAGCGGGGATAGAGACCCAGTACTTC
TRBV11-2	TRBJ2-5	NA	few	CASSGRGQETQYF	TGTGCCAGCAGCGGGAGGGGGCAAGAGACCCAGTACTTC
TRBV5-1	TRBJ2-7	NA	NA	CASTYNSGTPGEQYF	TGCGCCAGCACCTATAATTCCGGGACCCCGGGGGAGCAGTACTTC
TRBV15	TRBJ1-1	NA	few	CATSRDRSWGTEAFF	TGTGCCACCAGCAGAGATAGGTCCTGGGGCACTGAAGCTTTCTTT
TRBV7-9	TRBJ2-1	TRBD1	NA	CASSNRDREFNEQFF	TGTGCCAGCAGCAACCGGGACAGGGAATTTAATGAGCAGTTCTTC
TRBV11-1	TRBJ2-3	TRBD2	NA	CASSFLKLAGGPGTDTQYF	TGTGCCAGCAGCTTTCTAAAACTAGCGGGAGGGCCAGGCACAGATACGCAGTATTTT
TRBV27	TRBJ2-1	NA	NA	CASSYLGARDWYEQFF	TGTGCCAGCAGTTACCTTGGAGCGAGGGACTGGTATGAGCAGTTCTTC
TRBV7-6	TRBJ2-3	NA	NA	CASSLTWGGTDTQYF	TGTGCCAGCAGCTTAACTTGGGGAGGCACAGATACGCAGTATTTT
TRBV20-1	TRBJ2-7	NA	NA	CSARDVSYEQYF	TGCAGTGCTAGAGATGTCAGTTACGAGCAGTACTTC
TRBV5-1	TRBJ2-4	TRBD1	NA	CASTPTGTGGKNIQYF	TGCGCCAGCACCCCGACAGGGACAGGGGGCAAAAACATTCAGTACTTC
TRBV7-2	TRBJ2-3	TRBD2	few	CASSRVIAGSTDTQYF	TGTGCCAGCAGCCGGGTCATAGCGGGAAGCACAGATACGCAGTATTTT
TRBV15	TRBJ2-7	NA	once	CATRDTDRTSSYEQYF	TGTGCCACCAGGGATACCGACAGGACGTCCTCCTACGAGCAGTACTTC
TRBV11-2	TRBJ1-6	NA	many	CASSLGGALNSPLHF	TGTGCCAGCAGCTTAGGTGGGGCGCTTAATTCACCCCTCCACTTT
TRBV20-1	TRBJ1-2	NA	NA	CSARVSRGAYGYTF	TGCAGTGCTAGAGTATCGCGGGGGGCCTATGGCTACACCTTC
TRBV7-2	TRBJ1-4	TRBD1	few	CASSTTGVGTNEKLFF	TGTGCCAGCAGTACGACAGGGGTGGGGACTAATGAAAAACTGTTTTTT
TRBV15	TRBJ2-7	TRBD1	NA	CATSTPTGGDEQYF	TGTGCCACCAGCACCCCGACAGGGGGGGACGAGCAGTACTTC
TRBV15	TRBJ2-7	NA	NA	CATNPGHSSYEQYF	TGTGCCACGAACCCAGGACATAGCTCCTACGAGCAGTACTTC
TRBV7-9	TRBJ2-7	TRBD1	few	CASRFPPGTGIYEQYF	TGTGCCAGCAGATTCCCGCCTGGGACAGGGATATACGAGCAGTACTTC
TRBV7-7	TRBJ2-1	TRBD1	many	CASSPQPGQPYNEQFF	TGTGCTAGCAGCCCCCAGCCGGGACAGCCCTACAATGAGCAGTTCTTC
TRBV10-2	TRBJ2-3	NA	NA	CASSEPRHTDTQYF	TGCGCCAGCAGTGAGCCTAGACACACAGATACGCAGTATTTT
TRBV9	TRBJ1-5	NA	few	CASSAGARDQPQHF	TGTGCCAGCAGCGCAGGGGCTAGGGATCAGCCCCAGCATTTT
TRBV28	TRBJ2-1	TRBD2	many	CASSPPGTSGGDEQFF	TGTGCCAGCAGTCCCCCCGGGACTAGCGGGGGCGATGAGCAGTTCTTC
TRBV5-1	TRBJ2-7	NA	few	CASSLPTGGATSGITKVYEQYF	TGCGCCAGCAGCCTGCCCACAGGCGGGGCCACCTCTGGTATTACTAAAGTTTACGAGCAGTACTTC
TRBV12-3/TRBV12-4	TRBJ2-3	NA	NA	CASNLGFTDTQYF	TGTGCCAGCAATTTGGGGTTCACAGATACGCAGTATTTT
TRBV28	TRBJ2-2	TRBD1	few	CASSPWDRGQTGELFF	TGTGCCAGCAGCCCTTGGGACAGGGGGCAGACCGGGGAGCTGTTTTTT